The 6 T cell receptor beta chains in this list originate from one sample, sequenced in a study of cytomegalovirus exposure and HLA in healthy donors. PCR amplification relied on 60 Vbeta primers (plus 13 Jbeta primers). Libraries were prepared by immunoSEQ multiplex PCR; TCRdb keeps only in-frame clonotypes and omits some of them. This repertoire shows about 92,000 clones, about 84% found once; its top ten account for about 1.2%. The sequencing input was PBMCs. Source of these receptors: a girl aged 2 to 9 in good health and CMV-seropositive.

This chain uses TRBV10-2 with TRBJ2-7, with 10 bases fitting TRBD2. V gave up 2 bases and J gave up 3 bases; unmatched junction bases: 4. The CDR3 covers 15 residues. The germline V gene encodes CDR1 WSHSY and CDR2 SAAADI. The chain's CDR3 is CASSEGASGSYEQYF. The CDR3 region has the DNA TGCGCCAGCAGTGAGGGAGCTAGCGGGAGCTACGAGCAGTACTTC.

This sequence joins TRBV19 and TRBJ1-5; D is ambiguous. V was cut by 7 bases and J by 4 bases, with 20 bases left in between. This CDR3 comprises 16 residues. Germline CDR1 LNHDA, CDR2 SQIVND (reference sequence). The CDR3 sequence: CASTRGGRTFNQPQHF. The CDR3 region has the DNA TGTGCCAGTACCCGAGGCGGCAGAACATTTAATCAGCCCCAGCATTTT.

This clone was counted once. This CDR3 is CASSSGLGANQPQHF. The CDR3 region has the DNA TGTGCCAGCAGTTCCGGTCTAGGGGCTAATCAGCCCCAGCATTTT. The chain carries TRBV5-5 and TRBJ1-5, with D possibly matching TRBD1 (5 bases). Deletions cut 5 bases from V and 4 bases from J, with 16 bases between. The CDR3 is made up of 15 amino acids. Germline V CDR1 and CDR2: SGHKS, YYEKEE (reference sequence).

V and J are TRBV10-3 and TRBJ1-2, with TRBD1 identical over 8 bases. The CDR3 has 17 amino acids. V shed 0 bases and J 4 bases; nucleotides not matched to a gene: 10. Germline CDR1 reads ENHRY; CDR2 reads SYGVKD. CDR3 sequence (DNA): TGTGCCATCAGTGAGTCATCCACAGGGGGTAGTGGCTATGGCTACACCTTC. It codes for CAISESSTGGSGYGYTF.

The rearrangement joins TRBV6-5 to TRBJ2-7, with D possibly being TRBD2 (5 bases). Germline lookup yields CDR1 MNHEY and CDR2 SVGAGI. Trimming removed 6 bases from V and 5 bases from J, with 14 bases in between. The length of the CDR3 is 13 residues. As DNA, the CDR3 is TGTGCCAGCAGGGGTACTAGTACCCACGAGCAGTACTTC. This codes for CASRGTSTHEQYF.

J is TRBJ1-1 and V is TRBV4-1; the D gene is possibly TRBD1 (6 bases). Germline assignment: CDR1 MGHRA and CDR2 YSYEKL. Trimming removed 3 bases from V and 1 base from J, with 12 bases in between. The CDR3 is made up of 15 amino acids. In DNA, the CDR3 is TGCGCCAGCAGCCAGCGGACAGAGGAGAACACTGAAGCTTTCTTT. This sequence encodes CASSQRTEENTEAFF.